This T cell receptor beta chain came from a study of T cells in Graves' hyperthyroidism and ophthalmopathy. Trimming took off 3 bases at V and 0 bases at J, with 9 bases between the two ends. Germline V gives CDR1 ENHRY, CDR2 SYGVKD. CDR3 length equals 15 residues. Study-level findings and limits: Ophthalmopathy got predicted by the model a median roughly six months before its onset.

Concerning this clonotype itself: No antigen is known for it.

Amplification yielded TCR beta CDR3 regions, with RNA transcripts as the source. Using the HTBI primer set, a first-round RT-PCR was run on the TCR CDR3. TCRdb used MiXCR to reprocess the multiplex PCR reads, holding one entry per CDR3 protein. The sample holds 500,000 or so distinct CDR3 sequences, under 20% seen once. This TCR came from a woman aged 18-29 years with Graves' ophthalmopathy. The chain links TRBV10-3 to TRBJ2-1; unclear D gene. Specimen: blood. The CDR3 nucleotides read TGTGCCATCAGTGATGCCGTAAGCTCCTACAATGAGCAGTTCTTC. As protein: CAISDAVSSYNEQFF.